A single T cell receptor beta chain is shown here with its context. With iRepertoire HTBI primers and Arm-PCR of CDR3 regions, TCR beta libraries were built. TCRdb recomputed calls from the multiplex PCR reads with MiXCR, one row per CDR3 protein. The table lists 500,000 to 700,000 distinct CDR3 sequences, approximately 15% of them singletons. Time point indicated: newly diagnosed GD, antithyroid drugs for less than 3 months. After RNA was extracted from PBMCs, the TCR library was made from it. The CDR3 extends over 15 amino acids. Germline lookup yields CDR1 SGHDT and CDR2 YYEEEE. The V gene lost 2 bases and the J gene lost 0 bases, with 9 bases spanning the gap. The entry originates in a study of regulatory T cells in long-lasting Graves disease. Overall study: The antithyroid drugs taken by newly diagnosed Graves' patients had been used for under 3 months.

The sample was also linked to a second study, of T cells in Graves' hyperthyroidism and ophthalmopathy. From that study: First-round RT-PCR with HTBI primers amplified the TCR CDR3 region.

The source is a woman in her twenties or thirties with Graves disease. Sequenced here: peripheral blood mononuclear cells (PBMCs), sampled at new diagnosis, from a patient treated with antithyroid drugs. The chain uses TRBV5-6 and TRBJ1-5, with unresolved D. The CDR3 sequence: CASSFGPISNQPQHF. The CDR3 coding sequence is TGTGCCAGCAGCTTCGGCCCGATTAGCAATCAGCCCCAGCATTTT.